Detailed here is one TCR beta chain. Trimming took off 7 bases at V and 0 bases at J, with 15 bases between the two ends. The CDR3 runs 15 residues. The germline V gene has CDR1 LNHDA and CDR2 SQIVND (reference sequence). These data are taken from a study of cytomegalovirus exposure and HLA in healthy donors. Vbeta (60) and Jbeta (13) primers were used in the PCR. This table comes from immunoSEQ multiplex PCR, and its TCRdb copy is limited to in-frame clones, with some not included. This sample's table has tens of thousands of clones. This clonotype was sampled from a middle-aged man in good health and CMV-seronegative. The chain carries TRBV19 and TRBJ1-2; the D gene is possibly TRBD1 (5 bases). Sequenced material: PBMCs. The CDR3 DNA is TGTGCCAGTACAATGGGAAGGGGCGCTAACTATGGCTACACCTTC. Translating it yields CASTMGRGANYGYTF.